The subject of this entry is one TCR beta chain. Its antigen is not known. The sample belongs to a study of identifying expanded T cells in peripheral blood. Study results and caveats: Across healthy donors, higher total template counts meant significantly greater approximately two-week count variance.

The protocol was immunoSEQ multiplex PCR, while the TCRdb copy is restricted to in-frame clones and leaves out a portion. The data hold tens of thousands of clones, with 88% observed a single time. V was pared by 4 bases and J by 1 base, with 13 bases between. Germline lookup yields CDR1 SGHAT and CDR2 FQNNGV. The CDR3 sequence is 15 residues long. This sequence originates from a person aged 18 to 70 in good health. The J gene is TRBJ1-1, the V gene TRBV11-2; weak D call: TRBD1 (5 bases). What was sequenced was blood. The CDR3 protein is CASSSQGAGNTEAFF. CDR3 DNA: TGTGCCAGCAGCTCCCAGGGCGCGGGGAACACTGAAGCTTTCTTT.